This T cell receptor (beta chain) was recovered during a study of cytomegalovirus exposure and HLA in healthy donors (dated 2017 in TCRdb). General notes on the study: According to a later analysis, one platform produced both the roughly 120 validation repertoires and the approximately 600 repertoires of the first cohort. The aim of the study was to test whether cataloging public T cell receptors could identify signatures of past pathogen exposure. Along with the roughly 670-subject first cohort, a separate validation cohort of around 110 different subjects was used. To predict cytomegalovirus infection status, the study brought together high-throughput TCR immunosequencing, statistical association of individual TCRs with disease status, and machine learning.

As concerns this clone: What this receptor recognizes is not known. Base qualities are not provided; no much larger clone lies one nucleotide away.

From the cysteine through the phenylalanine, the CDR3 covers 14 amino acids. Only CDR3 DNA remains: 42 bases, in frame from the first base. CDR1 is given as SNHLY and CDR2 as FYNNEI, both from the germline V gene. V and J are truncated by 4 bases and 6 bases respectively, leaving an intervening sequence of 15 bases. The donors belonged to the validation cohort of around 110 subjects, which was separate from the approximately 660-subject first cohort. The library was prepared using the immunoSEQ multiplex PCR assay. Processing in the source paper ran as follows. A statistical classification framework was developed to diagnose cytomegalovirus status using the catalog of TCR beta chain sequences. Not all clones reach the TCRdb copy of this immuneACCESS table, which keeps in-frame sequences only. Checked studies attribute under half of the gap to unresolved V genes and leave the rest unexplained. D and trimming were read from the DNA, whereas the V and J calls and clone size are those reported in that table. The sample table contains tens of thousands of clones; only one count was recorded for around 94% of them. Together, the top ten hold 3.3% of the sample.

Study-level results and caveats: Across donors, most TCR sequences were observed very rarely, whereas some public TCRs were present in many individuals. According to the authors, the approach could potentially be generalized to other disease states and immunological phenotypes. All 120 or so repertoires were used to score co-occurrence in the validation cohort in a later analysis, because that analysis had no HLA typing for the cohort. The classifier was reported to diagnose cytomegalovirus status with high specificity and sensitivity in both the original and validation cohorts. In vitro tests confirmed that a few of the cytomegalovirus-associated TCR beta chains recognize cytomegalovirus antigens. The study gave a list of 150 to 200 TCR beta chains associated with cytomegalovirus. A later analysis found that TCRs clustered in the first cohort also tended to co-occur in the 130 or so validation repertoires, with about 94% of cluster scores above 0.

The sample was PBMCs. The V gene is TRBV2 and the J gene is TRBJ1-1; no confident D gene assignment can be made. The receptor comes from a woman between 18 and 29 years old in good health and CMV-seropositive. The nucleotide sequence reads as follows: TGTGCCAGCAGTGGCCCTCTGGCGGGTTCTGAAGCTTTCTTT. Its protein is CASSGPLAGSEAFF.